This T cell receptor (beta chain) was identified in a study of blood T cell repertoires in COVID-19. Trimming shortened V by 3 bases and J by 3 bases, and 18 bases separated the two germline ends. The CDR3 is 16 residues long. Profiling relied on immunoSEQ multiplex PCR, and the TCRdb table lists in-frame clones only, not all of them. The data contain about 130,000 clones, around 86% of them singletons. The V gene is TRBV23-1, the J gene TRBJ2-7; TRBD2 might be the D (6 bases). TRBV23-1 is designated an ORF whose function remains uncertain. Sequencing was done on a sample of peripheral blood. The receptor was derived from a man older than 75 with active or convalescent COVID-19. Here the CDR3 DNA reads TGCGCCAGCAGTCATCAACCGGGACTGCACTACTACGAGCAGTACTTC. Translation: CASSHQPGLHYYEQYF.